The 8 T cell receptor beta chains below were found in one sample sequenced in a study of blood T cell repertoires in COVID-19. Profiled with immunoSEQ multiplex PCR; TCRdb holds only in-frame clones, not every one. The data contain some 50,000 clones, 75% to 90% of them singletons. Sequenced: peripheral blood. These receptor sequences come from a woman of 80 years or more with COVID-19, enrolled during active disease.

This chain joins TRBV18 and TRBJ1-6, with D maybe TRBD1 (6 bases). The CDR3 is made up of 12 amino acids. V was pared by 8 bases and J by 9 bases, with 11 bases between. Per the germline V gene, CDR1 is KGHSH and CDR2 is LQKENI. CDR3 sequence reads: CASRVGGSPLHF. Here the CDR3 DNA reads TGTGCCAGCAGGGTAGGGGGTTCACCCCTCCACTTT.

The CDR3 region is CASRSGVGYTF. CDR3 bases: TGTGCCAGCAGATCAGGGGTTGGCTACACCTTC. The rearrangement links TRBV6-4 to TRBJ1-2; possible D gene TRBD1, 6 bases. Trimming took 6 bases from V and 7 from J, leaving 9 bases between them. The CDR3 is made up of 11 amino acids. Germline V CDR1 and CDR2: MRHNA, SNTAGT.

The chain uses TRBV24-1 and TRBJ2-7; D is possibly TRBD2 (5 bases). The CDR3 extends over 13 amino acids. The ends were cut back, 4 bases at V and 3 bases at J, with 9 bases in the middle. The germline gives CDR1 KGHDR, CDR2 SFDVKD. Here the CDR3 DNA reads TGTGCCACCAGTGACACCGGGATCTACGAGCAGTACTTC. The encoded protein is CATSDTGIYEQYF.

The V and J genes are TRBV18 and TRBJ1-4, with a weak D call TRBD1 (5 bases). The germline V gene encodes CDR1 KGHSH and CDR2 LQKENI. The CDR3 has 13 amino acids. Trimming took 8 bases from V and 4 from J, leaving 11 bases between them. The CDR3 protein is CASKKGNNEKLFF. CDR3 bases: TGTGCCAGCAAAAAGGGGAATAATGAAAAACTGTTTTTT.

V is TRBV5-6 and J is TRBJ1-1; no clear D. CDR3 length: 12 residues. The germline V gene encodes CDR1 SGHDT and CDR2 YYEEEE. Trimming cost V 3 bases and J 10 bases, with 13 bases left between them. CDR3 DNA sequence: TGTGCCAGCAGCTCCTCGGACTTGGGAGCTTTCTTT. Its protein is CASSSSDLGAFF.

The V and J genes are TRBV6-2 or TRBV6-3 and TRBJ2-3; TRBD1 agrees at 9 bases. This CDR3 is 18 amino acids long. V lost 2 bases, J lost 5 bases, and 14 bases stayed unmatched. Germline loops: CDR1 MNHEY, CDR2 SVGEGT. DNA for the CDR3: TGTGCCAGCAGTTACGATTACAGGGGGCGAAGTGTGAAAGATACGCAGTATTTT. This gives the protein CASSYDYRGRSVKDTQYF.

This chain uses TRBV19 with TRBJ1-6; D uncertain. The CDR3 is 15 residues long. The germline V gene has CDR1 LNHDA and CDR2 SQIVND (reference sequence). The germline V and J ends were trimmed by 7 bases and 2 bases, with 12 bases remaining between them. The CDR3, as DNA: TGTGCCAGTAAGGACGAGGGCACCTATAATTCACCCCTCCACTTT. Protein: CASKDEGTYNSPLHF. Together with reference TRBV19 and TRBJ1-6, the CDR3 gives the full variable domain: DGGITQSPKYLFRKEGQNVTLSCEQNLNHDAMYWYRQDPGQGLRLIYYSQIVNDFQKGDIAEGYSVSREKKESFPLTVTSAQKNPTAFYLCASKDEGTYNSPLHFGNGTRLTVT.

This chain joins TRBV18 and TRBJ2-7; TRBD2 agrees at 8 bases. The germline V gene encodes CDR1 KGHSH and CDR2 LQKENI. J lost 5 bases, V lost 4 bases, and 7 bases had no gene match. This CDR3 is built from 14 residues. The CDR3 is CASSHPTSGHEQYF. Here the CDR3 DNA reads TGTGCCAGCTCACACCCAACTAGCGGCCACGAGCAGTACTTC.